This paragraph covers one T cell receptor (beta chain) sequence. The sample comes from a study of blood T cell repertoires in COVID-19. Original processing notes: Estimation of nucleated cell counts was performed using reference gene primer amplification. The table came from immunoSEQ multiplex PCR; TCRdb's copy has only in-frame clones and leaves some out. The V and J calls and clone size were taken over from that table, and D and trimming were inferred from the DNA. The sample contains approximately 120,000 clones, 86% of which appear only once. This TCR derives from a human donor in a cohort sampled during active COVID-19. Sequencing input: peripheral blood.

The DNA for the CDR3 is TGTGCCAGTAGTTCCCAGGGTCGCGAGCAGTACTTC. As protein: CASSSQGREQYF. V is TRBV19 and J is TRBJ2-7, with D possibly matching TRBD1 (5 bases). The CDR3 is made up of 12 amino acids. Germline loops: CDR1 LNHDA, CDR2 SQIVND (reference sequence). V lost 5 bases to trimming and J lost 6 bases, with 11 bases between them. Full variable domain (outside the CDR3, taken from reference TRBV19 and TRBJ2-7): DGGITQSPKYLFRKEGQNVTLSCEQNLNHDAMYWYRQDPGQGLRLIYYSQIVNDFQKGDIAEGYSVSREKKESFPLTVTSAQKNPTAFYLCASSSQGREQYFGPGTRLTVT.